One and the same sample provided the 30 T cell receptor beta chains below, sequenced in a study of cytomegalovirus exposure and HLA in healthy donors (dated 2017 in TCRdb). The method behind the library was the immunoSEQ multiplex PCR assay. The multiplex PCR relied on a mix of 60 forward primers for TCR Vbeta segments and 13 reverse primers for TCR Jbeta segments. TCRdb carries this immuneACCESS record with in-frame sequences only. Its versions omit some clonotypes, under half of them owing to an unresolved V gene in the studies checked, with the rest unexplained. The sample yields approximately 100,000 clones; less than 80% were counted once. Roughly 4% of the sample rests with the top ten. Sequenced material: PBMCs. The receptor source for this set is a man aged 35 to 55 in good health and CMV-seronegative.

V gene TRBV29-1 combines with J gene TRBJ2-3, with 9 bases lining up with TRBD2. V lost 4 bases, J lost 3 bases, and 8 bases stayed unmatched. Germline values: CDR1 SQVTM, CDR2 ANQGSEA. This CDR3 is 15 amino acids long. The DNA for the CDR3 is TGCAGCGTTGCTGGCGGTACTAGCGGGACAGATACGCAGTATTTT. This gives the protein CSVAGGTSGTDTQYF.

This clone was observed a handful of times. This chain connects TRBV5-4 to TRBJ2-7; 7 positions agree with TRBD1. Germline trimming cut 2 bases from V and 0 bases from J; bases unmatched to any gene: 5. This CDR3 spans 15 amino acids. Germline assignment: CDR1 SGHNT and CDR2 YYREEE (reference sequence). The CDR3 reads CASSLPGQRSYEQYF. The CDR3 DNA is TGTGCCAGCAGCTTACCGGGACAGCGCTCCTACGAGCAGTACTTC.

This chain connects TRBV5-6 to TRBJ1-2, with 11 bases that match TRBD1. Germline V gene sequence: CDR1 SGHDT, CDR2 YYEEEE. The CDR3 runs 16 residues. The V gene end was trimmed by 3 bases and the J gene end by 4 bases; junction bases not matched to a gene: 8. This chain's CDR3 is CASSYGQGAGSYGYTF. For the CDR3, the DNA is TGTGCCAGCAGCTACGGACAGGGGGCAGGGAGCTATGGCTACACCTTC.

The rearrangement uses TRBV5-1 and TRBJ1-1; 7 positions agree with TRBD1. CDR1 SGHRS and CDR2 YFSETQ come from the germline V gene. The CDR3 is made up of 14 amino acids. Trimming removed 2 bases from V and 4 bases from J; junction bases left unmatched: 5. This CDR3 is CASSFGQGGTEAFF. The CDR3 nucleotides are TGCGCCAGCAGCTTCGGGCAGGGGGGCACTGAAGCTTTCTTT. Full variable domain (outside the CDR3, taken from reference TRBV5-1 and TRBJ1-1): KAGVTQTPRYLIKTRGQQVTLSCSPISGHRSVSWYQQTPGQGLQFLFEYFSETQRNKGNFPGRFSGRQFSNSRSEMNVSTLELGDSALYLCASSFGQGGTEAFFGQGTRLTVV.

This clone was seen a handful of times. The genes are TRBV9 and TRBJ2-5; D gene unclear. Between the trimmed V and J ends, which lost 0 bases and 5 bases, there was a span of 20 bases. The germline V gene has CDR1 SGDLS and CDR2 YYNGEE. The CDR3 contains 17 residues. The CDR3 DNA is TGTGCCAGCAGCGTAGGTCGCGGAGATCGGAGTAGGGAGACCCAGTACTTC. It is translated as CASSVGRGDRSRETQYF. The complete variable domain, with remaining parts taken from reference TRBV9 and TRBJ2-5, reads DSGVTQTPKHLITATGQRVTLRCSPRSGDLSVYWYQQSLDQGLQFLIQYYNGEERAKGNILERFSAQQFPDLHSELNLSSLELGDSALYFCASSVGRGDRSRETQYFGPGTRLLVL.

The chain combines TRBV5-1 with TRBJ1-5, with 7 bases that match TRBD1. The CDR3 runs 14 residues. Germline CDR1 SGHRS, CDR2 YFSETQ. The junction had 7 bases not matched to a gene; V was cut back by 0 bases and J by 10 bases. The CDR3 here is CASSLGQGVEPQHF. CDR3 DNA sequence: TGCGCCAGCAGCTTGGGGCAGGGGGTCGAACCCCAGCATTTT.

This chain's CDR3 is CASSQQETQYF. Here the CDR3 DNA reads TGTGCCAGCAGCCAGCAAGAGACCCAGTACTTC. The chain has TRBV7-6 and TRBJ2-5; no clear D gene. This CDR3 has 11 amino acids. Trimming cost V 5 bases and J 2 bases, with 3 bases left between them. CDR1 and CDR2 from the germline V gene are SGHVS and FNYEAQ.

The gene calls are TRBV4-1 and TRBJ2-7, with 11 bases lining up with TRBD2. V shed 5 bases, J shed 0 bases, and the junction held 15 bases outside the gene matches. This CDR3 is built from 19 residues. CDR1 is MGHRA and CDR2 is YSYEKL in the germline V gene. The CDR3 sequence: CASSFRRPLAGDSSYEQYF. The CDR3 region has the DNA TGCGCCAGCAGCTTTCGCCGCCCACTAGCGGGGGATAGCTCCTACGAGCAGTACTTC.

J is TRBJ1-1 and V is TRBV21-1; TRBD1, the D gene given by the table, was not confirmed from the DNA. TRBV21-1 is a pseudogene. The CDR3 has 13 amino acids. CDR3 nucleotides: TGTGCCAGCAGCAGCAGGCAGAACACTGAAGCTTTCTTT. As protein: CASSSRQNTEAFF.

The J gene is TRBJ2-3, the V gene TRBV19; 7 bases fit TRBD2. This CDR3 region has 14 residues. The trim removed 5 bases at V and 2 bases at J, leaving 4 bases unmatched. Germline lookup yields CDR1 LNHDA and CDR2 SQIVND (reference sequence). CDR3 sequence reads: CASSGGGYTDTQYF. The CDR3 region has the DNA TGTGCCAGTAGTGGGGGGGGATACACAGATACGCAGTATTTT.

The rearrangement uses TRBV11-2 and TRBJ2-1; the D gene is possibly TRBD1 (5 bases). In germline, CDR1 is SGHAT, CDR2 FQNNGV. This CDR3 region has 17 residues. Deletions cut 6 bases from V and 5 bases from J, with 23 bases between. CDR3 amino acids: CASRYTQDWGGHNEQFF. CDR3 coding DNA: TGTGCCAGCAGATATACGCAAGACTGGGGCGGCCACAATGAGCAGTTCTTC.

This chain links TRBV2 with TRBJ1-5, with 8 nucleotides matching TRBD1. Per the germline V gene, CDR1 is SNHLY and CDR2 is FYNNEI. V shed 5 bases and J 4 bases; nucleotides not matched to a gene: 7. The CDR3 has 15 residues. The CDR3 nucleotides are TGTGCCAGCAGTTCCCAGGGGGCGCAGAATCAGCCCCAGCATTTT. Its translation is CASSSQGAQNQPQHF.

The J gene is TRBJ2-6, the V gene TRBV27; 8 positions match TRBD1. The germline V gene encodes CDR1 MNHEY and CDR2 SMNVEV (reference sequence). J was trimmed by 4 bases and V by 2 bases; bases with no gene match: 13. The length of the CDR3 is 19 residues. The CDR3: CASSLGVGRGQSGANVLTF. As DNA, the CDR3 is TGTGCCAGCAGTTTAGGGGTCGGCAGGGGGCAATCCGGGGCCAACGTCCTGACTTTC. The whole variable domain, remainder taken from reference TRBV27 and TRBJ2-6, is EAQVTQNPRYLITVTGKKLTVTCSQNMNHEYMSWYRQDPGLGLRQIYYSMNVEVTDKGDVPEGYKVSRKEKRNFPLILESPSPNQTSLYFCASSLGVGRGQSGANVLTFGAGSRLTVL.

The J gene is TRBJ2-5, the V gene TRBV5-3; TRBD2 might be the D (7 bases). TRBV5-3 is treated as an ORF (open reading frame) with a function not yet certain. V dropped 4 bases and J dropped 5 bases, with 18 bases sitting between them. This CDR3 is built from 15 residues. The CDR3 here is CARSLFKQGGETQYF. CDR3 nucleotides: TGTGCCAGAAGCCTCTTTAAACAGGGAGGGGAGACCCAGTACTTC.

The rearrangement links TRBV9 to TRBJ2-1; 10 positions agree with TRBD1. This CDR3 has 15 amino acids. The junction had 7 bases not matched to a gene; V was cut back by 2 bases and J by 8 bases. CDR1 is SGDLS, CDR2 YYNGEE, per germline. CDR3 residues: CASSVTGTGVDEQFF. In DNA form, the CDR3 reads TGTGCCAGCAGCGTTACCGGGACAGGGGTAGATGAGCAGTTCTTC.

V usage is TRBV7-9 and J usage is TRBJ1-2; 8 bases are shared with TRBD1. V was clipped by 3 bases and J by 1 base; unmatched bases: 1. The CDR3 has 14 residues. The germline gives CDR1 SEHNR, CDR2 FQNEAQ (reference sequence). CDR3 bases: TGTGCCAGCAGCTTTGGACAGGGTAACTATGGCTACACCTTC. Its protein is CASSFGQGNYGYTF.

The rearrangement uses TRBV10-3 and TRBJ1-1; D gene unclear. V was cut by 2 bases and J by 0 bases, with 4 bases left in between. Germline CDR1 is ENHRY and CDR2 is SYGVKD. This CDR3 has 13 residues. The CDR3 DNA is TGTGCCATCAGTGAGCAGATGAACACTGAAGCTTTCTTT. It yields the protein CAISEQMNTEAFF.

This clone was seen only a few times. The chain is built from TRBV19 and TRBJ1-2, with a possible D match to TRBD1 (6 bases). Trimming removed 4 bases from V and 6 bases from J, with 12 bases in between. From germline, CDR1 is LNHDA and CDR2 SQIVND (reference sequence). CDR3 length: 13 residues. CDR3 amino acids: CASSTRGSNGYTF. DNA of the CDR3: TGTGCCAGTAGTACCAGGGGTTCGAATGGCTACACCTTC.

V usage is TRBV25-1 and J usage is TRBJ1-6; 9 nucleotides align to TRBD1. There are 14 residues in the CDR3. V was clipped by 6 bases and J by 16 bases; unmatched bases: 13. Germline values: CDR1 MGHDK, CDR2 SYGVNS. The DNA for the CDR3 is TGTGCCAGCAGGGGGGAGGACAGGGGCCGCCTACTCCACTTT. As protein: CASRGEDRGRLLHF.

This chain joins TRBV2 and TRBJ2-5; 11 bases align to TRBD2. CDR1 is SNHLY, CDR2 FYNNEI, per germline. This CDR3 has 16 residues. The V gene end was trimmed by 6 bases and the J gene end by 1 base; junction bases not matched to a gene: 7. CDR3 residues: CASSPGLAALQETQYF. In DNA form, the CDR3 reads TGTGCCAGCAGCCCGGGACTAGCGGCTCTCCAAGAGACCCAGTACTTC.

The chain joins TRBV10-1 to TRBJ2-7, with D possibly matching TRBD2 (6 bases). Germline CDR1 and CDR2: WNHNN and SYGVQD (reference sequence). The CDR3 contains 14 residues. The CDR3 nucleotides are TGCGAGAGGGCGGGGAGATCGTTCTACTGCGAGCAGTACGTC. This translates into CERAGRSFYCEQYV.

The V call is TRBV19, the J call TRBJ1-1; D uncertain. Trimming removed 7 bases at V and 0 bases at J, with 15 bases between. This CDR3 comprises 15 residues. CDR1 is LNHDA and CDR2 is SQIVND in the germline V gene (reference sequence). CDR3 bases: TGTGCCAGTAACCCATCACATCGTCTGAACACTGAAGCTTTCTTT. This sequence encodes CASNPSHRLNTEAFF.

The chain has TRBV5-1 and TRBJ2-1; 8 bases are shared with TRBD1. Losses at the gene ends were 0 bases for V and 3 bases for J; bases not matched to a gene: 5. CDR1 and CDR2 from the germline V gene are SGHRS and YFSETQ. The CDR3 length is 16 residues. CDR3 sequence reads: CASSLGQGSIYNEQFF. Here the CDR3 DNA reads TGCGCCAGCAGCTTGGGACAGGGGTCTATCTACAATGAGCAGTTCTTC. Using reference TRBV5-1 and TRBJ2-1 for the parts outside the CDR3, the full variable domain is KAGVTQTPRYLIKTRGQQVTLSCSPISGHRSVSWYQQTPGQGLQFLFEYFSETQRNKGNFPGRFSGRQFSNSRSEMNVSTLELGDSALYLCASSLGQGSIYNEQFFGPGTRLTVL.

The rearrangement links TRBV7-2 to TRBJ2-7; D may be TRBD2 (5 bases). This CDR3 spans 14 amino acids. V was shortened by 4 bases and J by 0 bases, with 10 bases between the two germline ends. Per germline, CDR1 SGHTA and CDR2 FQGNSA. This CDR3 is CASSSDSRSYEQYV. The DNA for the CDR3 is TGTGCCAGCAGCTCGGACTCTCGCTCCTACGAGCAGTACGTC.

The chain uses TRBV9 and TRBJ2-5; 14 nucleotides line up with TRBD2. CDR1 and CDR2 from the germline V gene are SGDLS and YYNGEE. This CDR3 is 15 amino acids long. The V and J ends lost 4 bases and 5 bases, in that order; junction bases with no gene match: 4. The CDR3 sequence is CASSPGLAGAETQYF. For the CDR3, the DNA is TGTGCCAGCAGCCCGGGACTAGCGGGGGCTGAGACCCAGTACTTC.

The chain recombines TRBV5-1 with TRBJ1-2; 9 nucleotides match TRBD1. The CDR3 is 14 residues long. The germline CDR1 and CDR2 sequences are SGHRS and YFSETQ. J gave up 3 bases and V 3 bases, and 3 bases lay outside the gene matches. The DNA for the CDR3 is TGCGCCAGCAGCTGGGACAGGGCTGACTATGGCTACACCTTC. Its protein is CASSWDRADYGYTF.

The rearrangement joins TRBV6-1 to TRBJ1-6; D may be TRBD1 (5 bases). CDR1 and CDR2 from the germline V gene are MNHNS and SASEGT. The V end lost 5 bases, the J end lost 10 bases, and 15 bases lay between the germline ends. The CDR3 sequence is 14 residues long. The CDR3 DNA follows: TGTGCCAGCAGTCCCCAGGCAGGGTACTCACCCCTCCACTTT. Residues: CASSPQAGYSPLHF.

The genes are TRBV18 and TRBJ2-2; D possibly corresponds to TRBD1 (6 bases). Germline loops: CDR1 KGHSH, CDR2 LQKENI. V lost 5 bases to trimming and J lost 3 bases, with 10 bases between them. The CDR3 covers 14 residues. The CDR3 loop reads CASSSYRDTGELFF. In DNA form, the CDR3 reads TGTGCCAGCTCATCGTACAGGGACACCGGGGAGCTGTTTTTT.

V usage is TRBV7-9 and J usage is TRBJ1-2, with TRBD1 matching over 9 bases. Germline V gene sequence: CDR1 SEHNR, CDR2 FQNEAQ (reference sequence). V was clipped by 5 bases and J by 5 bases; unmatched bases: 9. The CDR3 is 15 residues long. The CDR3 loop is CASSTWTGAGYGYTF. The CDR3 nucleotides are TGTGCCAGCAGCACCTGGACAGGGGCGGGGTATGGCTACACCTTC.

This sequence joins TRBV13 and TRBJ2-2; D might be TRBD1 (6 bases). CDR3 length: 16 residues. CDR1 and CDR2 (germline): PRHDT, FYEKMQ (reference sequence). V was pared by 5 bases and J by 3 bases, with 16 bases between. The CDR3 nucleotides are TGTGCCAGCAGCCCAATACAGGGTAGTGACACCGGGGAGCTGTTTTTT. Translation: CASSPIQGSDTGELFF.